This T cell receptor (beta chain) was sequenced during a study of cytomegalovirus exposure and HLA in healthy donors. The CDR3 has 15 residues. The ends lost 5 bases at V and 4 bases at J; junction bases unmatched: 4. Germline V gene sequence: CDR1 MNHEY, CDR2 SMNVEV (reference sequence). Both 60 Vbeta primers and 13 Jbeta primers went into the PCR. Authors' data handling: About 11 million shared chains were among the roughly 80 million unique TCR beta chains that a later analysis counted. TCRdb's table, derived via immunoSEQ multiplex PCR, lists solely in-frame clones and lacks some. Clonal size and the V and J genes are those of that table, whereas D and trimming came from the DNA. Of over 150,000 clones in the sample, roughly 81% were seen once.

The origin of this receptor is a woman under 40 in good health and CMV-seropositive. The V and J genes are TRBV27 and TRBJ2-1; 11 nucleotides match TRBD2. Sequencing used PBMCs. DNA for the CDR3: TGTGCCAGCAGTATTCGACTAGCGGGATACAATGAGCAGTTCTTC. Its translation is CASSIRLAGYNEQFF.